This T cell receptor (beta chain) emerged from a study of cytomegalovirus exposure and HLA in healthy donors. Study-level findings and limits: In vitro data verified three CMV-associated chains as specific for CMV antigens.

In the case of this clone: Antigen unknown.

Vbeta (60) and Jbeta (13) primers were used in the PCR. Per the study methods: Later, an analysis found about 80 million unique TCR beta chains, and roughly 10 million of these were shared. Repertoires were generated with immunoSEQ multiplex PCR, while TCRdb's copy carries only in-frame clones and drops some. V and J calls and clone size are as listed in that table; D and trimming were resolved from the DNA. Counted here are 70,000 to 90,000 clones, around 66% occurring once; the ten biggest clones make up 15%. CDR1 and CDR2 from the germline V gene are SGHTA and FQGNSA. This CDR3 contains 15 residues. V trimming: 3 bases; J trimming: 4 bases; junction bases outside the gene matches: 5.

The sequenced material came from PBMCs. The chain joins TRBV7-2 to TRBJ2-2; 7 bases agree with TRBD2. This receptor was taken from a middle-aged woman in good health and CMV-seropositive. The CDR3 coding sequence is TGTGCCAGCAGCTTGGGGTCTAGCGGCACCGGGGAGCTGTTTTTT. This gives the protein CASSLGSSGTGELFF.